This is a list of T cell receptor beta chains from one sample in a study of T cell responses to AZD1222 COVID-19 vaccine. Some clones are missing from TCRdb's copy, which holds only in-frame ones; the method was immunoSEQ multiplex PCR. This sample has 190,000 or so clones, with more than 70% found just once. The sequencing here drew on peripheral blood, taken 28 days after the second AZD1222 dose. The origin of the receptors is an adult who received the AZD1222 COVID-19 vaccine. Each CDR3 is given with its conserved first and last residue. Each record gives: clone size, J gene, V gene, D gene, CDR3 DNA, CDR3 protein. D genes are given only for firm matches. Rows give clone size only sometimes, using once, few, many, or a class for an expanded clone.

NA TRBJ2-1 TRBV7-3 TRBD2 TGTGCCAGCAACCCTATCGGCGGGAGCTCCTACAATGAGCAGTTCTTC CASNPIGGSSYNEQFF
NA TRBJ2-7 TRBV5-6 NA TGTGCCAGCAGCGCCGCCCGTGGCTGGGATAGGGACGAGCAGTACTTC CASSAARGWDRDEQYF
NA TRBJ2-7 TRBV5-1 NA TGCGCCAGCAGCTTGGAAGGACAGAGCTCCTACGAGCAGTACTTC CASSLEGQSSYEQYF
NA TRBJ2-7 TRBV7-3 NA TGTGCCAGCAGCCCGGGGTCCCCCCCCTACGAGCAGTACTTC CASSPGSPPYEQYF
NA TRBJ2-3 TRBV27 NA TGTGCCAGCAGGGGGACCGTCACAGATACGCAGTATTTT CASRGTVTDTQYF
once TRBJ2-1 TRBV28 NA TGTGCCAGCAGCCTGGGCCGGTGGTCTCTATTAGCTGATGAGCAGTTCTTC CASSLGRWSLLADEQFF
once TRBJ2-5 TRBV11-2 TRBD2 TGTGCCAGCAGCTTAGCGGGGGGGCTTCTAGAGACCCAGTACTTC CASSLAGGLLETQYF
NA TRBJ2-2 TRBV6-6 NA TGTGCCAGCAGACTAGCAGGGGAAGGGGAGCTGTTTTTT CASRLAGEGELFF
NA TRBJ2-5 TRBV7-9 TRBD2 TGTGCCAGCAGCTTCGGGGGGTTAGAGACCCAGTACTTC CASSFGGLETQYF
NA TRBJ2-1 TRBV7-2 TRBD1 TGTGCCAGCAGCTTAGATGACAGGGGGTCCCAGTTCTTC CASSLDDRGSQFF
NA TRBJ2-3 TRBV9 TRBD2 TGTGCCAGCAGCGTAATTCCTAGCGGGGTCACAGATACGCAGTATTTT CASSVIPSGVTDTQYF
NA TRBJ2-7 TRBV5-6 NA TGTGCCAGCAGCTCGTGGACGAGCTCCTACGAGCAGTACTTC CASSSWTSSYEQYF
NA TRBJ2-3 TRBV4-2 TRBD2 TGTGCCAGCAGCCAAGAAGCCGGGAGGGCAGATACGCAGTATTTT CASSQEAGRADTQYF
NA TRBJ1-2 TRBV2 TRBD1 TGTGCCAGCAACTTTGGACAGGAGTATGGCTACACCTTC CASNFGQEYGYTF
NA TRBJ2-7 TRBV28 TRBD2 TGTGCCAGTCGAGAAGCGGGAGGGCCGATCGAGCAGTACTTC CASREAGGPIEQYF
few TRBJ2-7 TRBV19 NA TGTGCCAGTAGTTTCGAGGACGGCTACGAGCAGTACTTC CASSFEDGYEQYF
once TRBJ2-7 TRBV5-1 NA TGCGCCAGCAGCTTGGGGGCCGGGGGCTCCTACGAGCAGTACTTC CASSLGAGGSYEQYF
NA TRBJ2-7 TRBV5-5 TRBD1 TGTGCCAGCAGCCCCGGGACAGGGGGCCAGCAGTACTTC CASSPGTGGQQYF
NA TRBJ1-5 TRBV4-1 NA TGCGCCAGCACGTCGGGGGAGAGCAATCAGCCCCAGCATTTT CASTSGESNQPQHF
NA TRBJ2-3 TRBV19 TRBD1 TGTGCCAGTAGTCAGGGACAGGGGTTAGATACGCAGTATTTT CASSQGQGLDTQYF
NA TRBJ1-6 TRBV19 NA TGTGCCAGTAGCCGAGACAGGCCTTCACCCCTCCACTTT CASSRDRPSPLHF
NA TRBJ2-1 TRBV7-9 TRBD2 TGTGCCAGCAGCTTCGGGACTAACTCCTACAATGAGCAGTTCTTC CASSFGTNSYNEQFF
NA TRBJ2-6 TRBV28 TRBD2 TGTGCCAGCAGTCCGCCTAGCGGGGGTGGGGCCAACGTCCTGACTTTC CASSPPSGGGANVLTF
NA TRBJ2-7 TRBV5-5 TRBD1 TGTGCCAGCAGCTTTCGGGACAGCTATTACGAGCAGTACTTC CASSFRDSYYEQYF
NA TRBJ2-1 TRBV6-5 NA TGTGCCACCTCGGGGACCAATGAGCAGTTCTTC CATSGTNEQFF
NA TRBJ2-3 TRBV27 NA TGTGCCAGCAGTCTCTTGGGGGATACGCAGTATTTT CASSLLGDTQYF
NA TRBJ2-1 TRBV9 TRBD1 TGTGCCAGCAGCGTAGGGTCCCAGGGGGCCTACAATGAGCAGTTCTTC CASSVGSQGAYNEQFF
NA TRBJ1-2 TRBV11-2 TRBD1 TGTGCCAGCAGCGAGACAGGGACAAAATATGGCTACACCTTC CASSETGTKYGYTF
NA TRBJ2-7 TRBV28 NA TGTGCCAGCAGTTTGGGGTTGAGCTCCTACGAGCAGTACTTC CASSLGLSSYEQYF
NA TRBJ2-7 TRBV6-2/TRBV6-3 TRBD2 TGTGCCAGCAGCCAAGGGACTAGCAGATACGAGCAGTACTTC CASSQGTSRYEQYF
NA TRBJ2-7 TRBV13 NA TGTGCCAGCAGCTTAGCGGTAAGCTCCTACGAGCAGTACTTC CASSLAVSSYEQYF
NA TRBJ2-7 TRBV10-3 TRBD1 TGTGCCTCCGCAGTACAGGGGGCCCACGAGCAGTACTTC CASAVQGAHEQYF
NA TRBJ2-1 TRBV9 NA TGTGCCAGCAGCGGACAGAGCTCCTACAATGAGCAGTTCTTC CASSGQSSYNEQFF
NA TRBJ2-3 TRBV24-1 NA TGTGCCACCAGTGATAACACTGGGGGCGCCCCGGATACGCAGTATTTT CATSDNTGGAPDTQYF
NA TRBJ1-3 TRBV3-1/TRBV3-2 TRBD1 TGTGCCAGCAGCCGACAGGGGAACTCTGGAAACACCATATATTTT CASSRQGNSGNTIYF
NA TRBJ1-1 TRBV19 TRBD1 TGTGCCAGTAGTCACTTATCCGCCGGACAGGGGGCGAACACTGAAGCTTTCTTT CASSHLSAGQGANTEAFF
NA TRBJ2-2 TRBV25-1 NA TGTGCGTCAGGGTCGAACACCGGGGAGCTGTTTTTT CASGSNTGELFF
NA TRBJ1-1 TRBV4-1 NA TGCGCCAGCAGCCAAGATGGGTGGGGGGACACTGAAGCTTTCTTT CASSQDGWGDTEAFF
NA TRBJ1-5 TRBV19 TRBD1 TGTGCCAGTAGTATAGCGCCCACAGGGGTGACGAGCAATCAGCCCCAGCATTTT CASSIAPTGVTSNQPQHF
NA TRBJ2-7 TRBV27 TRBD1 TGTGCCAGCAGTTTATCAGCCAGGGGGCACGAGCAGTACTTC CASSLSARGHEQYF
NA TRBJ1-5 TRBV28 TRBD1 TGTGCCAGCAGTTTTAGCAGGGGGCATCAGCCCCAGCATTTT CASSFSRGHQPQHF
NA TRBJ2-7 TRBV6-4 NA TGTGCCAGCAGTGACTCGACAGCTGGTTCTAGTTACTTC CASSDSTAGSSYF
NA TRBJ2-1 TRBV7-3 NA TGTGCCAGCAGGGACGGGGCAAGCGTCTACAATGAGCAGTTCTTC CASRDGASVYNEQFF
NA TRBJ2-5 TRBV6-6 TRBD2 TGTGCCAGCAGTCTAGGACTAGGTGGGATGGAGACCCAGTACTTC CASSLGLGGMETQYF
NA TRBJ1-4 TRBV7-9 NA TGTGCCAGCAGCACCCGGTCTGGGGTGAATTATGAAAAACTGTTTTTT CASSTRSGVNYEKLFF
NA TRBJ2-1 TRBV10-3 NA TGTGCCATCAGTGAGTCGCTAGTAGACAATGAGCAGTTCTTC CAISESLVDNEQFF
once TRBJ1-2 TRBV6-5 TRBD1 TGTGCCAGCAGTTATCTTCCGGGACAGGGACGCTATGGCTACACCTTC CASSYLPGQGRYGYTF
NA TRBJ2-1 TRBV27 TRBD2 TGTGCCAGCAGTTTCTCATCAGCGGGGAACCGAGTGGGCTACAATGAGCAGTTCTTC CASSFSSAGNRVGYNEQFF
NA TRBJ2-1 TRBV7-9 NA TGTGCCAGCAGCTCCCCACAAGGGTACAATGAGCAGTTCTTC CASSSPQGYNEQFF
NA TRBJ2-2 TRBV25-1 NA TGTGCCAGCGGGAGAGGCACCGGGGAGCTGTTTTTT CASGRGTGELFF
NA TRBJ1-1 TRBV30 NA TGTGCCTGCTCCATGAATGAACCTGAAGCTTTCTTT CACSMNEPEAFF
NA TRBJ1-2 TRBV4-2 NA TGTGCCAGCAGCCAAGAAAAACAGAGGGTGGACTATGGCTACACCTTC CASSQEKQRVDYGYTF
NA TRBJ1-5 TRBV5-5 NA TGTGCCAGCAGCCCCAAGGCGGATACCAAAAATCAGCCCCAGCATTTT CASSPKADTKNQPQHF